Below are 2 T cell receptor beta chains sequenced from a single sample in a study of beta chain features in type 1 diabetes. Sequenced material consisted of expressed TCRB transcripts (all of the isolated RNA was reverse transcribed). Only in-frame clones appear in the TCRdb table, and some are missing; sequencing was by immunoSEQ multiplex PCR. The sample shows 350,000 to 400,000 clones, more than 13% of them seen only once. Sequencing was done on a sample of naive CD4+ T cells from blood. Every receptor here comes from a woman between 18 and 29 years old in good health.

This clone showed up just a few times. The chain is built from TRBV15 and TRBJ1-4; the match to TRBD1 covers 9 bases. Germline assignment: CDR1 LNHNV and CDR2 YYDKDF (reference sequence). The CDR3 sequence is 14 residues long. V trimming: 5 bases; J trimming: 6 bases; junction bases outside the gene matches: 4. The DNA of the CDR3 is TGTGCCACCAGCCGTCGACAGGGGGATGAAAAACTGTTTTTT. This sequence encodes CATSRRQGDEKLFF.

The chain recombines TRBV4-1 with TRBJ2-7, with 7 bases that match TRBD1. The germline V gene encodes CDR1 MGHRA and CDR2 YSYEKL. This CDR3 region has 15 residues. The V gene end was trimmed by 4 bases and the J gene end by 2 bases; junction bases not matched to a gene: 8. The CDR3 reads CASSPNSGTAYEQYF. As DNA, the CDR3 is TGCGCCAGCAGCCCTAATTCCGGGACAGCCTACGAGCAGTACTTC.